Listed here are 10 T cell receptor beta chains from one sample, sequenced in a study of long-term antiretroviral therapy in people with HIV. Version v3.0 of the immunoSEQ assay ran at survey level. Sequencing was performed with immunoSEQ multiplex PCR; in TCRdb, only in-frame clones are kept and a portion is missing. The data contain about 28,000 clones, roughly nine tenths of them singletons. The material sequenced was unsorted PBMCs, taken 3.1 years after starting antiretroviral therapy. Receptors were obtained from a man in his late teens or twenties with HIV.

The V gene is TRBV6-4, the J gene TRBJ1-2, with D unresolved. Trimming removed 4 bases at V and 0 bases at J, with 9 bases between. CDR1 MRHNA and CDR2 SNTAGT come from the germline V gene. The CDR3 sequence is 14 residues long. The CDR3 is CASSAYPSNYGYTF. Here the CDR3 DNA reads TGTGCCAGCAGTGCCTACCCTTCTAACTATGGCTACACCTTC.

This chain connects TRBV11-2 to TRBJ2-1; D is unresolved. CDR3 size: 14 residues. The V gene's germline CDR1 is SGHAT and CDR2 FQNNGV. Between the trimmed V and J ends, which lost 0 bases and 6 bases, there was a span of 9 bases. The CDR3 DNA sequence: TGTGCCAGCAGCTTAGACGGGCCCCGCAATGAGCAGTTCTTC. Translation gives CASSLDGPRNEQFF. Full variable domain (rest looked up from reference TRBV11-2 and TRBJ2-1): EAGVAQSPRYKIIEKRQSVAFWCNPISGHATLYWYQQILGQGPKLLIQFQNNGVVDDSQLPKDRFSAERLKGVDSTLKIQPAKLEDSAVYLCASSLDGPRNEQFFGPGTRLTVL.

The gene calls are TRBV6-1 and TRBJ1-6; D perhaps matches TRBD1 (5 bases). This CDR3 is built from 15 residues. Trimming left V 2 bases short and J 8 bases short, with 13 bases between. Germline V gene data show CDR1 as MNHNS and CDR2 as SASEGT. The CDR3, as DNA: TGTGCCAGCAGTGAATGGACACCCTTCGATTCACCCCTCCACTTT. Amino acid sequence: CASSEWTPFDSPLHF.

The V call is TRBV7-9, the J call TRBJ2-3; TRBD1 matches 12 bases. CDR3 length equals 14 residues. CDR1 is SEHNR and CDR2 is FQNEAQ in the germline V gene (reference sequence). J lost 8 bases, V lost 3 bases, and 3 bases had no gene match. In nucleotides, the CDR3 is TGTGCCAGCAGCTTGGGACAGGGGGCCGCTACGCAGTATTTT. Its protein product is CASSLGQGAATQYF.

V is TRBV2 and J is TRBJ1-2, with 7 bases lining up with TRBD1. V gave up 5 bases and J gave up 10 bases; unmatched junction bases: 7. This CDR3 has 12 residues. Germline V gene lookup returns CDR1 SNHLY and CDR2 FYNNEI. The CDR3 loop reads CASSRDSSHYTF. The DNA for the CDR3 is TGTGCCAGCAGTCGGGACAGCTCCCACTACACCTTC. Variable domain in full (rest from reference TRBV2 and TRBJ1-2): EPEVTQTPSHQVTQMGQEVILRCVPISNHLYFYWYRQILGQKVEFLVSFYNNEISEKSEIFDDQFSVERPDGSNFTLKIRSTKLEDSAMYFCASSRDSSHYTFGSGTRLTVV.

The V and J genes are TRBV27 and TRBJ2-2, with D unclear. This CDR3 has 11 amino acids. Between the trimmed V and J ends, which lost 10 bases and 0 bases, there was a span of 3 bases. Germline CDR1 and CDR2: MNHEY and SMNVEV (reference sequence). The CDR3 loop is CATSNTGELFF. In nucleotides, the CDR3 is TGTGCCACTTCGAACACCGGGGAGCTGTTTTTT.

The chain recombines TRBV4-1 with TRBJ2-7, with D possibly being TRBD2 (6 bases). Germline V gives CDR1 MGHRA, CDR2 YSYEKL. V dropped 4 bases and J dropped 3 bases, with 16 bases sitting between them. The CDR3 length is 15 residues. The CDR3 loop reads CASSRLRRGGYEQYF. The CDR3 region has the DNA TGCGCCAGCAGCCGACTCCGGCGGGGTGGCTACGAGCAGTACTTC.

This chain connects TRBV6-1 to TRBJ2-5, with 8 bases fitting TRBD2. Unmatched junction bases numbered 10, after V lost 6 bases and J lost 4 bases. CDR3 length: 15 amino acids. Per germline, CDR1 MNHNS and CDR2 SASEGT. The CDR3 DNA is TGTGCCAGCAGAACGGGACTAGTGTTTCGAGAGACCCAGTACTTC. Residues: CASRTGLVFRETQYF.

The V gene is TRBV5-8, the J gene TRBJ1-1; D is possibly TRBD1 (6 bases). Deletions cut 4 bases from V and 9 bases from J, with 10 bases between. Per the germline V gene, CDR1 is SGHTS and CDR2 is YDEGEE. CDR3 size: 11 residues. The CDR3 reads CASSPGGQAFF. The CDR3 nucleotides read TGTGCCAGCAGCCCGGGGGGCCAAGCTTTCTTT. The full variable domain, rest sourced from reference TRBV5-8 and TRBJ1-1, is EAGVTQSPTHLIKTRGQQATLRCSPISGHTSVYWYQQALGLGLQFLLWYDEGEERNRGNFPPRFSGRQFPNYSSELNVNALELEDSALYLCASSPGGQAFFGQGTRLTVV.

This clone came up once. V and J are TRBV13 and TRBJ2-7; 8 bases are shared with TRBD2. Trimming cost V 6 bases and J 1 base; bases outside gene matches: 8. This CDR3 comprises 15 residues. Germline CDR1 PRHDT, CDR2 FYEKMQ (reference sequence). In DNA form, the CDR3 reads TGTGCCAGCAGTTACTCTGGCGGGGGGTCCTACGAGCAGTACTTC. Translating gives CASSYSGGGSYEQYF.